This TCR beta chain was captured in a study of blood T cell repertoires in COVID-19. For the study at large: COVID-19 samples collected from the United States, Italy and Spain covered acute and convalescent phases.

The trim removed 2 bases at V and 3 bases at J, leaving 8 bases unmatched. The CDR3 covers 17 residues. Germline CDR1 and CDR2: SEHNR and FQNEAQ (reference sequence). Original analysis: Nucleated cell counts were estimated from reference gene primer amplification. Here immunoSEQ multiplex PCR was the method, and the copy in TCRdb shows in-frame clones only, minus some. V and J calls plus clone size are reproduced from that table; the DNA served to infer D and trimming. The sample includes 250,000 or so clones, around three quarters seen only once; the top ten take approximately 3.2%. Material: peripheral blood. The source of this sequence is a woman older than 75 with acute or convalescent COVID-19. The chain uses TRBV7-9 and TRBJ1-4; 8 positions match TRBD1. In DNA, the CDR3 is TGTGCCAGCAGCTTAAACGCAGGGGGCGCGTCTAATGAAAAACTGTTTTTT. Protein: CASSLNAGGASNEKLFF.